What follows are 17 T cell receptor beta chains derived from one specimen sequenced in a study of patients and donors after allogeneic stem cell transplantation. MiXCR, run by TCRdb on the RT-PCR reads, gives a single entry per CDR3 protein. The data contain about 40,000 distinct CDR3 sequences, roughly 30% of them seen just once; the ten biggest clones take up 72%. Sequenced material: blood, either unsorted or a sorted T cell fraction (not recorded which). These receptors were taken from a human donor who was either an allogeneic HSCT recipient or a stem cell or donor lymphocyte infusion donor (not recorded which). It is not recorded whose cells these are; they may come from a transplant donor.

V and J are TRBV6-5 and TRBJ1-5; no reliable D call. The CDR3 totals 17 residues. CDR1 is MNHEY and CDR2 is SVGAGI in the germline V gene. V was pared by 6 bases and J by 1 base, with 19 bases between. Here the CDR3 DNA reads TGTGCCAGCAGCCGATTCGGTGTCTGGGCGAGCAATCAGCCCCAGCATTTT. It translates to CASSRFGVWASNQPQHF.

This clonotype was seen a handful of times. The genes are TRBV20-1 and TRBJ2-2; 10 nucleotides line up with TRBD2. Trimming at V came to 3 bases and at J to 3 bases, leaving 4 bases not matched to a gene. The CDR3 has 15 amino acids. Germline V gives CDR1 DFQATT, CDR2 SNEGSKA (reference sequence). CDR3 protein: CSASASGRYTGELFF. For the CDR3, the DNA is TGCAGTGCTAGTGCTAGCGGGAGATACACCGGGGAGCTGTTTTTT.

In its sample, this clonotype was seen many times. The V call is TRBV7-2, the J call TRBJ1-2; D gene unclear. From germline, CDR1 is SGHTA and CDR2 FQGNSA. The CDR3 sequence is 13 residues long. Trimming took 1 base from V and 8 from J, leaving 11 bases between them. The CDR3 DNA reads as TGTGCCAGCAGCTTAGAACGGAAAGAGGGCTACACCTTC. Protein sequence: CASSLERKEGYTF.

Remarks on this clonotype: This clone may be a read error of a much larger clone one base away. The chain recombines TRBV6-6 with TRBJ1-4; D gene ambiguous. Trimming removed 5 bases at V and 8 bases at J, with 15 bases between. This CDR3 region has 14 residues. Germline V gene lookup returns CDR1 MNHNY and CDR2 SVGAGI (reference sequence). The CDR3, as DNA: TGTGCCAGCAGTATACGTGGGGATAACGAAAAACTGTTTTTT. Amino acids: CASSIRGDNEKLFF.

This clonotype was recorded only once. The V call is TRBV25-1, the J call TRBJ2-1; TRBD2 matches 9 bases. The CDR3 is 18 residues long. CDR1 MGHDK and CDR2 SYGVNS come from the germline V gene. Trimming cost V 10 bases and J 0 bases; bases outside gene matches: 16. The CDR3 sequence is CATLGTSPTLSSYNEQFF. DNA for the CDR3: TGTGCCACGCTGGGGACTAGCCCCACCCTCAGCTCCTACAATGAGCAGTTCTTC.

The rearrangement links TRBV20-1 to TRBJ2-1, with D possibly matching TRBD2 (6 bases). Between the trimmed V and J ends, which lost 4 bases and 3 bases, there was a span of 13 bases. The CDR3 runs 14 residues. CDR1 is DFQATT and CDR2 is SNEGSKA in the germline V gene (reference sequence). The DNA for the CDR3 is TGCAGTGCTACCCTCGGGGGTCACTACAATGAGCAGTTCTTC. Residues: CSATLGGHYNEQFF.

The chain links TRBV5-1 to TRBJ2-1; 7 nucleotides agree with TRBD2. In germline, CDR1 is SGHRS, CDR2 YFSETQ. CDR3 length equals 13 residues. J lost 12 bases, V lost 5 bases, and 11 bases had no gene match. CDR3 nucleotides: TGCGCCAGCAGGGTGAGCGGGACCTTGGGGCAGTTCTTC. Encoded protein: CASRVSGTLGQFF.

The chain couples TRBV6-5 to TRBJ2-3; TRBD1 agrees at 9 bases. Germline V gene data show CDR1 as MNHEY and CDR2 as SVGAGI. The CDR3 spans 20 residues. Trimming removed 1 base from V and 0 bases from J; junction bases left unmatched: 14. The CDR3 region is CASSYLPLGTGTSSTDTQYF. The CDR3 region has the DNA TGTGCCAGCAGTTACTTACCCCTGGGGACAGGGACTTCTAGCACAGATACGCAGTATTTT.

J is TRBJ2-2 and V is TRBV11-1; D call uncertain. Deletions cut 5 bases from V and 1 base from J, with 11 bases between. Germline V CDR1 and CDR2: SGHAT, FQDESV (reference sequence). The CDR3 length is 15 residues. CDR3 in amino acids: CASSPRWGNTGELFF. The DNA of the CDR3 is TGTGCCAGCAGCCCGAGATGGGGGAACACCGGGGAGCTGTTTTTT. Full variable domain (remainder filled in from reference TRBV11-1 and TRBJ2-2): EAEVAQSPRYKITEKSQAVAFWCDPISGHATLYWYRQILGQGPELLVQFQDESVVDDSQLPKDRFSAERLKGVDSTLKIQPAELGDSAMYLCASSPRWGNTGELFFGEGSRLTVL.

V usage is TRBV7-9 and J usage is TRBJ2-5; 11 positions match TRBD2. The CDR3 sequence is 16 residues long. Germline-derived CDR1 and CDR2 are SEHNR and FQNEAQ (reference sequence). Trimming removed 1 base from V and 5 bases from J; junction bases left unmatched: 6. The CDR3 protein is CASSLEGTSGGETQYF. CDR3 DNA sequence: TGTGCCAGCAGCTTAGAAGGGACTAGCGGCGGCGAGACCCAGTACTTC.

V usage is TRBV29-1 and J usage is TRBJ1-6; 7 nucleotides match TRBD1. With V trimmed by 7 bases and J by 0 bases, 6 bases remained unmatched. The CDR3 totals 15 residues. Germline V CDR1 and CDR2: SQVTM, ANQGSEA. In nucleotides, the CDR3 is TGCAGCGCCCAGACAGGGAGCTCCTATAATTCACCCCTCCACTTT. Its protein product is CSAQTGSSYNSPLHF. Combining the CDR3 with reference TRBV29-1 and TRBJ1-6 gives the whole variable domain SAVISQKPSRDICQRGTSLTIQCQVDSQVTMMFWYRQQPGQSLTLIATANQGSEATYESGFVIDKFPISRPNLTFSTLTVSNMSPEDSSIYLCSAQTGSSYNSPLHFGNGTRLTVT.

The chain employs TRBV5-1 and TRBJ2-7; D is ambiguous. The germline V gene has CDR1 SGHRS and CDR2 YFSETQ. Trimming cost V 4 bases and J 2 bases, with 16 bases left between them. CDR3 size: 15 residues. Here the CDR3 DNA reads TGCGCCAGCAGCCCACAACTGACGGCCACCTACGAGCAGTACTTC. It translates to CASSPQLTATYEQYF.

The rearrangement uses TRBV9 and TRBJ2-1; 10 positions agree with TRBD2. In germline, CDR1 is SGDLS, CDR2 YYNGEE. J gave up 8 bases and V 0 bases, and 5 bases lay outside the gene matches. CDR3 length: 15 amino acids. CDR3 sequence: CASSVAAGGMYEQFF. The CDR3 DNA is TGTGCCAGCAGCGTAGCAGCGGGAGGGATGTATGAGCAGTTCTTC.

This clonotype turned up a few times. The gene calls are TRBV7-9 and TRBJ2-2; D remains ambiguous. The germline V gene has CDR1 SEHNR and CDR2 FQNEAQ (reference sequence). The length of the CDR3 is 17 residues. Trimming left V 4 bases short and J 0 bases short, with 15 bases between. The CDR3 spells CASSSRRVPANTGELFF. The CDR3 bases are TGTGCCAGCAGCTCCCGCCGGGTCCCCGCGAACACCGGGGAGCTGTTTTTT. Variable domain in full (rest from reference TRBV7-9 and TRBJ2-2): DTGVSQNPRHKITKRGQNVTFRCDPISEHNRLYWYRQTLGQGPEFLTYFQNEAQLEKSRLLSDRFSAERPKGSFSTLEIQRTEQGDSAMYLCASSSRRVPANTGELFFGEGSRLTVL.

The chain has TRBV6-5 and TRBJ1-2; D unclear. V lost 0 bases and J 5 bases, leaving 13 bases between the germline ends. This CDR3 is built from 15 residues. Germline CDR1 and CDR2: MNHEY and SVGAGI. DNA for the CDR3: TGTGCCAGCAGTTACTCAAAATACGGCCTTTATGGCTACACCTTC. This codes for CASSYSKYGLYGYTF.

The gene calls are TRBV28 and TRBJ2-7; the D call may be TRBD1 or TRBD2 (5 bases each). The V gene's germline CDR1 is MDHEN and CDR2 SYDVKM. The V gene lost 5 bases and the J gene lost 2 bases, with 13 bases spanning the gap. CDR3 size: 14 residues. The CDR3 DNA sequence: TGTGCCAGCAGTGGGACGGACCTTCCCTACGAGCAGTACTTC. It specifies CASSGTDLPYEQYF.

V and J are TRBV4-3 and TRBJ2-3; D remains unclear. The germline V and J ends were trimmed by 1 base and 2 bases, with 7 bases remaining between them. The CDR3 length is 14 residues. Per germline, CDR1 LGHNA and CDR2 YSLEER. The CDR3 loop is CASSQATNTDTQYF. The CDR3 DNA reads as TGCGCCAGCAGCCAAGCCACGAACACAGATACGCAGTATTTT.